These T cell receptor beta chains were read from a single sample in a study of CD8+CD57+ T cells in acquired aplastic anemia. Each CDR3 protein is one row after TCRdb ran MiXCR on the reads. This sample has about 54,000 distinct CDR3 sequences, with approximately 54% found just once. The sequenced sample was sorted CD4+, CD8+, or CD8+CD57+ T cells (not recorded which) from PBMCs. Receptors were obtained from a human donor with aplastic anemia. Each CDR3 is given with its conserved first and last residue. A D gene is named only where the DNA matches it firmly. The size of a clone is reported for some rows only, either as once, few or many, or as a class for expanded clones.

clone_size	v_call	d_call	j_call	cdr3_nt	cdr3_aa
.	TRBV2	.	TRBJ1-5	TGTGCCAGCAGTGCCCAGGGTGGGAATCAGCCCCAGCATTTT	CASSAQGGNQPQHF
.	TRBV11-1	TRBD1	TRBJ2-1	TGTGCCAGCAGCTTAGCGATAAGCAGGGGGTATGAGCAGTTCTTC	CASSLAISRGYEQFF
many	TRBV15	.	TRBJ1-1	TGTGCCACCAGCAGAGATTGGAGGGGGTCAAACACTGAAGCTTTCTTT	CATSRDWRGSNTEAFF
many	TRBV5-4	TRBD2	TRBJ2-7	TGTGCCAGCAGCTTTAAGGGACTAGCGGGGGACGAGCAGTACTTC	CASSFKGLAGDEQYF
.	TRBV29-1	.	TRBJ1-1	TGCAGCGTGGCTCCGGGGCAACACCGTGAAGCTTTCTTT	CSVAPGQHREAFF
.	TRBV24-1	.	TRBJ1-5	TGTGCCACCAGCCGCAGACAGGAGTTTTGGCCCCAGCATTTT	CATSRRQEFWPQHF
.	TRBV25-1	TRBD1	TRBJ1-2	TGTGCCAGCAGCTCAACAGGGGTGAGGGGCTACACCTTC	CASSSTGVRGYTF
many	TRBV7-8	.	TRBJ1-1	TGTGCCAGCAGCTTAGATGGGCGTAGCAGGGTGAACACTGAAGCTTTCTTT	CASSLDGRSRVNTEAFF
few	TRBV27	.	TRBJ2-6	TGTGCCAGCAGACATCTTCCAACCACCTCTGGGGCCAACGTCCTGACTTTC	CASRHLPTTSGANVLTF
.	TRBV4-3	.	TRBJ2-5	TGCGCCAACAGCCAAGATATCAAAGAGACCCAGTACTTC	CANSQDIKETQYF
few	TRBV7-9	TRBD1	TRBJ1-5	TGTGCCAGCACTTCCCGGGACAGTGGAGCGCCCCAGCATTTT	CASTSRDSGAPQHF
.	TRBV10-3	TRBD1	TRBJ1-4	TGTGCCACCCAAACAGGGGTTAATGAAAAACTGTTTTTT	CATQTGVNEKLFF
.	TRBV10-1	.	TRBJ1-2	TGCGCCAGCACAAGAATGGTCACTATGGGATGCTACACCTTC	CASTRMVTMGCYTF
.	TRBV15	.	TRBJ2-1	TGCGCCACCAGCGGCGTGCTAGCGCCTATCCTCTCCTACAATGAGCAGTTCTTC	CATSGVLAPILSYNEQFF
.	TRBV29-1	.	TRBJ1-2	TGCAGCGTTTTAGACCGACCTAACTATGGCTACACCTTC	CSVLDRPNYGYTF
many	TRBV27	.	TRBJ1-2	TGTGCCAGCGGGGGGAACTATGGCTACACCTTC	CASGGNYGYTF
medium-sized	TRBV2	TRBD1	TRBJ1-6	TGTGCCAGCGGGCTAGGGGGCGGGGATTCACCCCTCCACTTT	CASGLGGGDSPLHF
.	TRBV5-4	TRBD1	TRBJ2-7	TGTGCCAGCAGCTTTTCCGACAGGGACGAGCAGTACTTC	CASSFSDRDEQYF
.	TRBV25-1	TRBD1	TRBJ1-5	TGTGCCAGCGGGACAGCCCATCAGCCCCAGCATTTT	CASGTAHQPQHF
many	TRBV11-2	.	TRBJ1-6	TGTGCCAGCAGCCCTACAAGTGGGGGGGAGAAGACCTATAATTCACCCCTCCACTTT	CASSPTSGGEKTYNSPLHF
few	TRBV9	TRBD2	TRBJ2-7	TGTGCAAGCAGCCTCCGATGGGAGGGCTACGAGCAGCACTTC	CASSLRWEGYEQHF
.	TRBV5-1	.	TRBJ1-1	TGCGCCAGCAGCCTTGAAGGGGCGAACACTGAAGCTTTCTTT	CASSLEGANTEAFF
many	TRBV12-3/TRBV12-4	.	TRBJ2-2	TGTGCCAGCAACAAAATACCGGACAGACCGAACACCGGGGAGCTGTTTTTT	CASNKIPDRPNTGELFF
many	TRBV5-8	.	TRBJ2-2	TGTGCCAGCAGCTCCGGGGTATACACCGGGGAGCTGTTTTTT	CASSSGVYTGELFF
once	TRBV4-2	.	TRBJ2-1	TGTGCCAGCAGCCAGGGTACCCGACAGAAGCAGTTCTTC	CASSQGTRQKQFF
.	TRBV2	TRBD2	TRBJ2-6	TGTGCCAGCGGCGCGCGACGGGGGGGCTCTGGGGCCAACGTCCTGACTTTC	CASGARRGGSGANVLTF
.	TRBV19	.	TRBJ1-3	TGTGCCAGTAGTATAGGAGGCCGCTCTGGAAACACCATATATTTT	CASSIGGRSGNTIYF
.	TRBV2	TRBD2	TRBJ2-7	TGTGCCAGCAGCGGCGGGAGCTCCTACGAGCAGTACTTC	CASSGGSSYEQYF
many	TRBV2	.	TRBJ2-7	TGTGCCAGCAGTGCTATGGGGGAAAGGAGGCAGTACTTC	CASSAMGERRQYF
.	TRBV12-3/TRBV12-4	.	TRBJ1-6	TGTGCCAGCAGTTTGCATCGGCAGTATAATTCACCCCTCCACTTT	CASSLHRQYNSPLHF
few	TRBV25-1	.	TRBJ1-6	TGTGCCAGCAGTGTCCAGGGCCCACCCCTCCACTTT	CASSVQGPPLHF
many	TRBV10-3	.	TRBJ2-5	TGTGCCATCAGTGCTGGGTACCAAGAGACCCAGTACTTC	CAISAGYQETQYF
.	TRBV29-1	TRBD1	TRBJ1-1	TGCAGCGTTGGACAGGGGGTTGCTGAAGCTTTCTTT	CSVGQGVAEAFF
many	TRBV4-1	.	TRBJ2-5	TGCGCCAGCAGCTACCGGGACGGGCAAGAGACCCAGTACTTC	CASSYRDGQETQYF
.	TRBV9	.	TRBJ1-6	TGTGCCAGCAGCATCACAGGATCCAGCTCACCCCTCCACTTT	CASSITGSSSPLHF
.	TRBV24-1	.	TRBJ1-5	TGTGCCACCAGTGAGGTCGACCAGGGTAGGGCGAATCAGCCCCAGCATTTT	CATSEVDQGRANQPQHF
.	TRBV10-2	TRBD1	TRBJ2-3	TGCGCCAGCAGGGAAAGGACAGGGCATACAGATACGCAGTATTTT	CASRERTGHTDTQYF
many	TRBV4-1	TRBD1	TRBJ1-2	TGCGCCAGCAGCCAATTACCCGGGACAGTTTCCTATGGCTACACCTTC	CASSQLPGTVSYGYTF
.	TRBV20-1	TRBD2	TRBJ2-7	TGCAGTGCTAGAGAGCCGGGACTAGCGAACGAGCAGTACTTC	CSAREPGLANEQYF
.	TRBV4-1	.	TRBJ1-6	TGCGCCAGCAGCCAAGCTAGCTTATCGCTGGGGTCACCCCTCCGCTTT	CASSQASLSLGSPLRF
few	TRBV7-2	.	TRBJ2-3	TGTGCCAGCAGCTTAATGAGGGCAGATACGCAGTATTTT	CASSLMRADTQYF
.	TRBV19	.	TRBJ2-7	TGTGCCAGTAGACAGGCAGGGACAACTAAATACGAGCAGTACTTC	CASRQAGTTKYEQYF
.	TRBV19	TRBD1	TRBJ1-5	TGTGCCAGTAGTATCCGGACAGGGGGCGCCGATCAGCCCCAGCATTTT	CASSIRTGGADQPQHF
many	TRBV6-1	TRBD1	TRBJ1-2	TGTGCCAGCAGTGAATTTCGGACAGGGGGTCATGGCTACACCTTC	CASSEFRTGGHGYTF
once	TRBV5-1	TRBD2	TRBJ2-7	TGCGCCAGCAGCTTGGTAGGCGGGAGATCCTACGAGCAGTACTTC	CASSLVGGRSYEQYF
.	TRBV29-1	TRBD1	TRBJ1-2	TGCAGCGTTATCACTACCTTCCGGGGACAGGGGGCTGATGGCTACACCTTC	CSVITTFRGQGADGYTF
.	TRBV24-1	.	TRBJ2-7	TGTGCCACCAGAGACCAATCCTACGAGCAGTACTTC	CATRDQSYEQYF
.	TRBV10-2	.	TRBJ1-1	TGCGCCAGCATGGGGGACACTGAAGCTTTCTTT	CASMGDTEAFF
few	TRBV25-1	.	TRBJ2-6	TGTGCCAGCAGTGCGACCCGACAGGTTGGGGCCAACGTCCTGACTTTC	CASSATRQVGANVLTF
.	TRBV20-1	TRBD2	TRBJ2-5	TGCAGTGCTAGAGAGAGCGGGAGGATTAAGACCCAGTACTTC	CSARESGRIKTQYF
.	TRBV7-3	.	TRBJ1-4	TGTGCCAGCAGCTTACTCCCCCAGCTTAATGAAAAACTGTTTTTT	CASSLLPQLNEKLFF